Given below is one T cell receptor beta chain in context. In the original processing: Amplified reference gene primers provided the basis for estimating nucleated cell counts. TCRdb's copy holds only in-frame clones and misses some; the assay was immunoSEQ multiplex PCR. From that table come the V and J calls and clone size; the DNA was used to work out D and trimming. The sample shows approximately 170,000 clones, roughly nine tenths of them seen only once. The data are from a study of blood T cell repertoires in COVID-19. This TCR derives from a man aged 25-45 years with acute or convalescent COVID-19. Sequenced input: peripheral blood.

CDR3 sequence: CASSFRSYWAANYGYTF. The CDR3 DNA sequence: TGTGCCAGCAGCTTTCGGTCTTATTGGGCAGCTAACTATGGCTACACCTTC. The chain is built from TRBV7-9 and TRBJ1-2, with no clear D. CDR3 size: 17 residues. Germline V gene data show CDR1 as SEHNR and CDR2 as FQNEAQ (reference sequence). The V end was cut by 3 bases, the J end by 0 bases, with 17 bases between.